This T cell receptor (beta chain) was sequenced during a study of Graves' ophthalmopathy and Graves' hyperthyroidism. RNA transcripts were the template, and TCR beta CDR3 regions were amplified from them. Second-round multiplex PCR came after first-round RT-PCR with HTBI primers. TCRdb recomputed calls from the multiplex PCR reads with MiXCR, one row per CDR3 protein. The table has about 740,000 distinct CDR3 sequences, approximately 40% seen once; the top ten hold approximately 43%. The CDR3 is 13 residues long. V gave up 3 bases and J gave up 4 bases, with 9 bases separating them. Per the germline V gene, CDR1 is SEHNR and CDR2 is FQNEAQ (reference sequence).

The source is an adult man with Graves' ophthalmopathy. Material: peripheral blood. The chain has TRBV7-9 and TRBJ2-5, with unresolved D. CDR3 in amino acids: CASSLELGETQYF. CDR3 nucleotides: TGTGCCAGCAGCTTGGAGTTGGGAGAGACCCAGTACTTC.